Listed below are T cell receptor beta chains from one sample, sequenced in a study of early T cells in non-severe SARS-CoV-2 infection. TCRdb itself ran the 5' RACE reads through MiXCR, one entry per CDR3 protein. This table holds about 36,000 distinct CDR3 sequences, around 6.5% found once. This material consisted of whole blood, taken at baseline. These receptors all stem from an adult who was a healthcare worker with PCR-confirmed SARS-CoV-2 infection or an uninfected control (not recorded which). Each CDR3 is given with its conserved first and last residue. A D gene is named only where the DNA matches it firmly. Not all rows give a size; the values are once, few, many and, for expanded clones, a class.

D	V	size	J	CDR3	DNA
.	TRBV20-1	.	TRBJ2-7	CSAIDVLAGYEQYF	TGCAGTGCTATAGATGTCCTAGCAGGTTACGAGCAGTACTTC
.	TRBV6-5	few	TRBJ2-7	CASSYLGAGEQYF	TGTGCCAGCAGTTATCTCGGGGCGGGCGAGCAGTACTTC
TRBD2	TRBV28	few	TRBJ2-7	CASSRGRTSSYEQYF	TGTGCCAGCAGCCGCGGGAGGACCTCATCCTACGAGCAGTACTTC
.	TRBV7-2	few	TRBJ1-2	CASSLAQGTNYGYTF	TGTGCCAGCAGCTTAGCGCAGGGAACTAACTATGGCTACACCTTC
.	TRBV11-2	many	TRBJ1-6	CASSLERAGSPLHF	TGTGCCAGCAGCTTAGAACGGGCGGGTTCACCCCTCCACTTT
.	TRBV19	many	TRBJ1-1	CASSIDPRQGITEAFF	TGTGCCAGTAGTATAGATCCTAGGCAGGGGATCACTGAAGCTTTCTTT
TRBD1	TRBV4-3	few	TRBJ1-4	CASSHLTGVREKLFF	TGCGCCAGCAGCCACCTGACAGGGGTTCGGGAAAAACTGTTTTTT
.	TRBV7-9	many	TRBJ2-2	CASSPFANTGELFF	TGTGCCAGCAGCCCGTTCGCGAACACCGGGGAGCTGTTTTTT
TRBD1	TRBV5-4	many	TRBJ2-7	CASSLAGTGIYEQYF	TGTGCCAGCAGCCTTGCCGGGACAGGTATATACGAGCAGTACTTC
TRBD1	TRBV7-9	few	TRBJ2-1	CASSPGTGFEQFF	TGTGCCAGCAGCCCCGGGACAGGGTTTGAGCAGTTCTTC
.	TRBV5-4	once	TRBJ1-4	CASSSDGLEEKLFF	TGTGCCAGCAGCTCCGACGGGCTGGAGGAAAAACTGTTTTTT
.	TRBV12-3/TRBV12-4	many	TRBJ2-6	CASSLRGSADSGANVLTF	TGTGCCAGCAGTTTACGGGGCAGCGCCGACTCTGGGGCCAACGTCCTGACTTTC
.	TRBV12-3/TRBV12-4	many	TRBJ1-6	CASSLGTDNSPLHF	TGTGCCAGCAGTTTAGGGACAGACAATTCACCCCTCCACTTT
TRBD1	TRBV12-3/TRBV12-4	many	TRBJ1-1	CASSLGQAKNTEAFF	TGTGCCAGCAGTTTGGGACAGGCGAAGAACACTGAAGCTTTCTTT
.	TRBV12-5	medium-sized	TRBJ2-1	CASGGGGGEQFF	TGTGCTAGTGGCGGAGGAGGAGGTGAGCAGTTCTTC
TRBD1	TRBV24-1	many	TRBJ1-2	CATSDPGTGSAGGYTF	TGTGCCACCAGTGACCCCGGGACAGGGTCGGCTGGTGGCTACACCTTC
TRBD1	TRBV10-3	many	TRBJ1-6	CAIARGNSPLHF	TGTGCCATCGCCAGGGGGAATTCACCCCTCCACTTT
TRBD1	TRBV3-1	few	TRBJ2-3	CASSQGLRDSLTDTQYF	TGTGCCAGCAGCCAGGGGCTTCGGGACAGCCTCACAGATACGCAGTATTTT
TRBD2	TRBV7-9	few	TRBJ2-5	CASRYGGGRAEGETQYF	TGTGCCAGCAGATACGGCGGCGGGAGAGCGGAAGGGGAGACCCAGTACTTC
.	TRBV6-5	.	TRBJ2-3	CAGSLGAADTQYF	TGTGCCGGCAGCCTTGGAGCGGCAGATACGCAGTATTTT
.	TRBV12-3/TRBV12-4	few	TRBJ2-1	CASSGPRWGMSVNEQFF	TGTGCCAGCAGTGGTCCCCGGTGGGGGATGTCCGTCAATGAGCAGTTCTTC
.	TRBV30	many	TRBJ2-1	CAWSIRSYNEQFF	TGTGCCTGGAGTATACGCTCCTACAATGAGCAGTTCTTC
.	TRBV12-3/TRBV12-4	many	TRBJ2-7	CASGSQGVEQYF	TGTGCCAGCGGAAGTCAGGGTGTCGAGCAGTACTTC
.	TRBV29-1	many	TRBJ2-5	CSVEGAGGGIGETQYF	TGCAGCGTTGAAGGGGCAGGGGGAGGGATAGGAGAGACCCAGTACTTC
.	TRBV11-2	many	TRBJ2-4	CASSLDQGRGGIQYF	TGTGCCAGCAGCTTAGATCAGGGCAGGGGCGGCATTCAGTACTTC
.	TRBV7-9	many	TRBJ2-3	CASSLGATKDTQYF	TGTGCCAGCAGCTTGGGAGCTACAAAAGATACGCAGTATTTT
.	TRBV20-1	few	TRBJ2-7	CSARDGLSDTTYEQYF	TGCAGTGCTAGAGATGGACTTTCGGACACGACCTACGAGCAGTACTTC
TRBD2	TRBV29-1	few	TRBJ2-3	CSVPSTATSGRRTDTQYF	TGCAGCGTTCCCTCCACCGCGACTAGCGGGAGGCGCACAGATACGCAGTATTTT
.	TRBV20-1	.	TRBJ2-2	CSAPLTNTGELFF	TGCAGTGCTCCCCTTACTAACACCGGGGAGCTGTTTTTT
.	TRBV28	many	TRBJ1-5	CASSFRAHQPQHF	TGTGCCAGCAGTTTCAGGGCGCATCAGCCCCAGCATTTT
TRBD2	TRBV7-2	many	TRBJ2-5	CASSLALAGVGETQYF	TGTGCCAGCAGCTTAGCACTAGCGGGAGTTGGGGAGACCCAGTACTTC
.	TRBV7-2	few	TRBJ2-2	CASSPTPTNTGELFF	TGTGCCAGCAGCCCTACGCCGACTAACACCGGGGAGCTGTTTTTT
.	TRBV20-1	.	TRBJ2-7	CSARVGGGPYYEQYF	TGCAGTGCTAGAGTTGGGGGAGGACCTTACTACGAGCAGTACTTC
TRBD1	TRBV20-1	many	TRBJ2-7	CSAPGQGFGMNEQYF	TGCAGTGCCCCGGGACAGGGATTCGGGATGAACGAGCAGTACTTC
.	TRBV2	few	TRBJ1-2	CASTYFYGYTF	TGTGCCAGCACGTACTTCTATGGCTACACCTTC
.	TRBV4-3	.	TRBJ2-7	CASSRTQGSPYEQYF	TGCGCCAGCAGCCGAACCCAAGGGAGTCCCTACGAGCAGTACTTC
.	TRBV10-3	few	TRBJ1-3	CAISPRSNSGNTIYF	TGTGCCATCAGTCCAAGAAGCAACTCTGGAAACACCATATATTTT
.	TRBV4-1	many	TRBJ1-2	CASSQDTMNYGYTF	TGCGCCAGCAGCCAAGATACCATGAACTATGGCTACACCTTC
.	TRBV7-2	.	TRBJ2-3	CASQTPWSDTQYF	TGTGCCAGCCAAACCCCCTGGTCAGATACGCAGTATTTT
TRBD1	TRBV3-1	.	TRBJ1-2	CASSQAKPGQVTF	TGTGCCAGCAGCCAAGCTAAACCGGGACAGGTTACCTTC
.	TRBV10-3	.	TRBJ1-3	CATLEPGNTIYF	TGTGCCACCCTAGAACCTGGAAACACCATATATTTT
TRBD2	TRBV5-1	.	TRBJ2-1	CASSLDASGNHEQFF	TGCGCCAGCAGCTTGGACGCTAGCGGGAACCATGAGCAGTTCTTC
TRBD1	TRBV6-5	.	TRBJ1-2	CASSRQGGRKNYGYTF	TGTGCCAGCAGTCGACAGGGCGGTCGGAAGAACTATGGCTACACCTTC
.	TRBV28	few	TRBJ1-1	CASNRRMNTEAFF	TGTGCCAGCAATCGGAGGATGAACACTGAAGCTTTCTTT
.	TRBV19	many	TRBJ1-2	CASSRTRGGGYGYTF	TGTGCCAGTAGCCGAACTCGCGGGGGGGGCTATGGCTACACCTTC
TRBD2	TRBV6-2/TRBV6-3	few	TRBJ2-3	CASSRASGSFTDTQYF	TGTGCCAGCAGCCGGGCTAGCGGGAGTTTCACAGATACGCAGTATTTT
.	TRBV3-1	many	TRBJ2-1	CASGCIGAECNEQFF	TGTGCCAGCGGGTGCATCGGGGCAGAATGCAATGAGCAGTTCTTC
TRBD2	TRBV3-1	.	TRBJ2-3	CASTQTSGRTDTQYF	TGTGCCAGCACCCAGACTAGCGGGAGGACAGATACGCAGTATTTT